Listed here is a single T cell receptor beta chain. The data stem from a study of blood T cell repertoires in COVID-19. Study information: Sites across the United States, Italy and Spain contributed samples from acute and convalescent COVID-19.

Recovery meant two consecutive negative NP/OP PCR tests, professional clearance, or resolved symptoms. Data came from immunoSEQ multiplex PCR; TCRdb stores just in-frame clones and leaves some out. The table records approximately 350,000 clones, 80% to 90% of them present only once. V was clipped by 7 bases and J by 7 bases, with 14 bases between them. CDR1 is MNHEY, CDR2 SMNVEV, per germline (reference sequence). The CDR3 is made up of 14 amino acids. The receptor comes from a man aged 18-30 years who had recovered from COVID-19. This chain links TRBV27 with TRBJ1-6; unclear D gene. Input material: PBMCs or T cells enriched from blood (not recorded which). CDR3 bases: TGTGCCAGCAAGGTGATTGAGGAAAATTCACCCCTCCACTTT. Translating it yields CASKVIEENSPLHF.